The 25 T cell receptor beta chains in this list originate from one sample, sequenced in a study of CD8 T cells in Susac syndrome. Reverse transcription of about 0.45 to 1 ug RNA was carried out with random hexamers. MiXCR, run by TCRdb on the immunoSEQ multiplex PCR reads, gives a single entry per CDR3 protein. Of fewer than 350,000 distinct CDR3 sequences in the sample, just over 90% were seen once. The specimen sequenced was CD4+ T cells from PBMCs. These receptors were taken from a human donor with multiple sclerosis.

The rearrangement joins TRBV12-3 or TRBV12-4 to TRBJ1-5; no reliable D call. The CDR3 covers 15 residues. V lost 6 bases to trimming and J lost 1 base, with 13 bases between them. This CDR3 is CASSPAANSNQPQHF. CDR3 nucleotide sequence: TGTGCCAGCAGCCCCGCGGCAAACAGCAATCAGCCCCAGCATTTT.

This chain connects TRBV25-1 to TRBJ1-4; TRBD1 aligns across 9 bases. CDR1 is MGHDK and CDR2 is SYGVNS in the germline V gene. This CDR3 contains 17 residues. The V and J ends lost 2 bases and 7 bases, in that order; junction bases with no gene match: 11. This CDR3 reads CASSERVKGTGLEKLFF. The CDR3 coding sequence is TGTGCCAGCAGTGAAAGGGTCAAGGGGACAGGGCTTGAAAAACTGTTTTTT.

The chain recombines TRBV6-2 or TRBV6-3 with TRBJ2-3; D tentatively fits TRBD1 or TRBD2 (6 bases each). The length of the CDR3 is 14 residues. Trimming shortened V by 2 bases and J by 8 bases, and 14 bases separated the two germline ends. The V gene's germline CDR1 is MNHEY and CDR2 SVGEGT. The CDR3 DNA is TGTGCCAGCAGTTACCCCGACGGGGGCGGTACGCAGTATTTT. Its protein product is CASSYPDGGGTQYF.

This clonotype showed up just once. The chain links TRBV6-5 to TRBJ2-7; TRBD1 matches at 8 bases. CDR1 and CDR2 (germline): MNHEY, SVGAGI. The CDR3 runs 14 residues. Trimming cost V 2 bases and J 4 bases; bases outside gene matches: 4. DNA of the CDR3: TGTGCCAGCAGTTACCAGGGGGCGGAGTACGAGCAGTACTTC. It encodes CASSYQGAEYEQYF.

The chain combines TRBV28 with TRBJ1-1, with TRBD1 matching over 12 bases. Trimming removed 7 bases from V and 4 bases from J; junction bases left unmatched: 10. Per germline, CDR1 MDHEN and CDR2 SYDVKM. The CDR3 spans 16 residues. The CDR3: CASIGGTGGGGTEAFF. In nucleotides, the CDR3 is TGTGCCAGCATTGGAGGGACAGGGGGCGGAGGCACTGAAGCTTTCTTT.

The chain uses TRBV5-1 and TRBJ1-3, with D maybe TRBD1 (5 bases). V was shortened by 2 bases and J by 2 bases, with 11 bases between the two germline ends. Germline V gene data show CDR1 as SGHRS and CDR2 as YFSETQ. The CDR3 is made up of 15 amino acids. CDR3 amino acids: CASSFEGVPGNTIYF. The CDR3 coding sequence is TGCGCCAGCAGCTTCGAAGGGGTCCCTGGAAACACCATATATTTT.

This chain joins TRBV7-9 and TRBJ2-3; 12 nucleotides line up with TRBD2. The CDR3 runs to 15 residues. The V gene's germline CDR1 is SEHNR and CDR2 FQNEAQ (reference sequence). V dropped 5 bases and J dropped 8; count of bases not matched to a gene: 8. CDR3 nucleotides: TGTGCCAGCAGCACCGGACTAGCGGGAACCTCTACGCAGTATTTT. The encoded protein is CASSTGLAGTSTQYF. Looking up the rest from reference TRBV7-9 and TRBJ2-3 gives the full variable domain: DTGVSQNPRHKITKRGQNVTFRCDPISEHNRLYWYRQTLGQGPEFLTYFQNEAQLEKSRLLSDRFSAERPKGSFSTLEIQRTEQGDSAMYLCASSTGLAGTSTQYFGPGTRLTVL.

The chain couples TRBV19 to TRBJ1-5, with D uncertain. CDR3 length equals 13 residues. CDR1 LNHDA and CDR2 SQIVND come from the germline V gene (reference sequence). V lost 5 bases to trimming and J lost 5 bases, with 10 bases between them. The DNA for the CDR3 is TGTGCCAGTAGTTGGTCATCGGATCAGCCCCAGCATTTT. It yields the protein CASSWSSDQPQHF. The full variable domain, with the rest looked up from reference TRBV19 and TRBJ1-5, is DGGITQSPKYLFRKEGQNVTLSCEQNLNHDAMYWYRQDPGQGLRLIYYSQIVNDFQKGDIAEGYSVSREKKESFPLTVTSAQKNPTAFYLCASSWSSDQPQHFGDGTRLSIL.

This chain uses TRBV5-1 with TRBJ2-3; perhaps TRBD1 as D (6 bases). This CDR3 has 14 amino acids. CDR1 is SGHRS, CDR2 YFSETQ, per germline. Trimming took 4 bases from V and 13 from J, leaving 22 bases between them. CDR3 amino acids: CASSLGQSEGKKYF. The CDR3 bases are TGCGCCAGCAGCCTCGGACAGTCCGAGGGGAAGAAGTATTTT.

The chain couples TRBV2 to TRBJ1-5; D not resolved. Trimming took 6 bases from V and 0 from J, leaving 12 bases between them. Germline CDR1 reads SNHLY; CDR2 reads FYNNEI. This CDR3 has 15 amino acids. The CDR3 reads CASSRETHSNQPQHF. The DNA for the CDR3 is TGTGCCAGCAGCCGGGAAACTCATAGCAATCAGCCCCAGCATTTT.

The chain uses TRBV30 and TRBJ1-2; D perhaps matches TRBD1 (5 bases). Germline V gene sequence: CDR1 GTSNPN, CDR2 SVGIG (reference sequence). The CDR3 extends over 12 amino acids. V shed 2 bases and J shed 8 bases, with 12 bases lying between them. DNA for the CDR3: TGTGCCTGGAGTTCAGGCCGGGGGGGCTACACCTTC. It specifies CAWSSGRGGYTF.

The rearrangement joins TRBV7-3 to TRBJ2-7; D is possibly TRBD1 or TRBD2 (5 bases each). The CDR3 length is 13 residues. V lost 3 bases, J lost 6 bases, and 12 bases lay in between. CDR1 SGHTA and CDR2 FQGTGA come from the germline V gene. CDR3 nucleotide sequence: TGTGCCAGCAGCTTCACGGGGACCGGCGAGCAGTACTTC. Its protein is CASSFTGTGEQYF.

The chain has TRBV28 and TRBJ2-1; a weak D match, TRBD1 (6 bases). The CDR3 has 13 residues. V gave up 11 bases and J gave up 4 bases, with 15 bases separating them. Per germline, CDR1 MDHEN and CDR2 SYDVKM. CDR3: CAGQDSIYNEQFF. CDR3 bases: TGTGCCGGCCAGGACAGCATATACAATGAGCAGTTCTTC.

The genes are TRBV15 and TRBJ2-5, with a weak D call TRBD1 (6 bases). This CDR3 contains 16 residues. Germline CDR1 reads LNHNV; CDR2 reads YYDKDF (reference sequence). V shed 2 bases and J shed 0 bases, with 13 bases lying between them. The CDR3: CATSRTPRTDQETQYF. The CDR3 DNA sequence: TGTGCCACCAGCAGAACCCCTAGGACAGACCAAGAGACCCAGTACTTC.

This chain joins TRBV5-1 and TRBJ2-3; 12 nucleotides match TRBD2. The length of the CDR3 is 16 residues. Germline CDR1 reads SGHRS; CDR2 reads YFSETQ. V gave up 0 bases and J gave up 5 bases; unmatched junction bases: 4. The CDR3 sequence is CASSLATSGSVDTQYF. CDR3 sequence (DNA): TGCGCCAGCAGCTTGGCGACTAGCGGGAGCGTAGATACGCAGTATTTT.

This clonotype was seen once. V and J are TRBV19 and TRBJ2-2; D gene unclear. Trimming removed 0 bases from V and 6 bases from J, with 11 bases in between. This CDR3 region has 15 residues. Germline CDR1 is LNHDA and CDR2 is SQIVND (reference sequence). For the CDR3, the DNA is TGTGCCAGTAGTATAGAGGCCGGGTTGGCCGGGGAGCTGTTTTTT. It is translated as CASSIEAGLAGELFF.

The chain couples TRBV20-1 to TRBJ1-4; possibly TRBD1 for D (5 bases). Looked up from germline, CDR1 is DFQATT and CDR2 is SNEGSKA (reference sequence). There are 13 residues in the CDR3. V lost 6 bases and J 7 bases, leaving 15 bases between the germline ends. CDR3 amino acids: CSAPYGTSEKLFF. CDR3 coding DNA: TGCAGTGCGCCCTACGGGACGAGTGAAAAACTGTTTTTT.

This chain joins TRBV7-6 and TRBJ2-7; no clear D gene. This CDR3 has 13 residues. Trimming pared 3 bases from V and 4 bases from J, leaving 10 bases between. Germline lookup yields CDR1 SGHVS and CDR2 FNYEAQ. The CDR3: CASSFGRSYEQYF. In nucleotides, the CDR3 is TGTGCCAGCAGCTTCGGTAGATCTTACGAGCAGTACTTC.

The chain links TRBV19 to TRBJ2-7; TRBD2 might be the D (6 bases). The V gene lost 2 bases and the J gene lost 3 bases, with 11 bases spanning the gap. The CDR3 sequence is 14 residues long. CDR1 LNHDA and CDR2 SQIVND come from the germline V gene (reference sequence). The CDR3: CASSITGLLYEQYF. CDR3 nucleotide sequence: TGTGCCAGTAGTATAACGGGACTCCTCTACGAGCAGTACTTC.

CDR3 amino acids: CASSLGVGGPDTQYF. The CDR3, as DNA: TGTGCCAGCAGCTTAGGGGTGGGAGGTCCAGATACGCAGTATTTT. The chain joins TRBV7-2 to TRBJ2-3; D is possibly TRBD2 (6 bases). Germline loops: CDR1 SGHTA, CDR2 FQGNSA. The CDR3 length is 15 residues. V lost 1 base to trimming and J lost 4 bases, with 12 bases between them.

This clonotype was seen only once. The chain's CDR3 is CATSGRGTGGTEAFF. For the CDR3, the DNA is TGTGCCACCAGTGGTCGGGGGACAGGGGGGACTGAAGCTTTCTTT. The rearrangement joins TRBV24-1 to TRBJ1-1; 11 nucleotides match TRBD1. The CDR3 runs 15 residues. From germline, CDR1 is KGHDR and CDR2 SFDVKD. V gave up 5 bases and J gave up 5 bases; unmatched junction bases: 6.

This clonotype was observed once. The chain carries TRBV3-1 and TRBJ2-5; D gene ambiguous. V lost 5 bases and J 0 bases, leaving 13 bases between the germline ends. In germline, CDR1 is LGHDT, CDR2 YNNKEL (reference sequence). This CDR3 is 15 amino acids long. Written as DNA, the CDR3 is TGTGCCAGCAGCACATTGTGGTCGGACCAAGAGACCCAGTACTTC. It is translated as CASSTLWSDQETQYF.

V gene TRBV6-5 combines with J gene TRBJ1-1, with D possibly being TRBD1 (6 bases). CDR1 and CDR2 (germline): MNHEY, SVGAGI. The CDR3 extends over 13 amino acids. V was cut by 7 bases and J by 4 bases, with 13 bases left in between. The CDR3, as DNA: TGTGCCAGCACCCGGGGGGGCGGCACTGAAGCTTTCTTT. This sequence encodes CASTRGGGTEAFF.

The J gene is TRBJ2-1, the V gene TRBV4-1; 7 bases fit TRBD2. CDR1 and CDR2 (germline): MGHRA, YSYEKL. This CDR3 spans 15 amino acids. V shed 0 bases, J shed 6 bases, and the junction held 5 bases outside the gene matches. As DNA, the CDR3 is TGCGCCAGCAGCCAAGATGCCCGCGGGGGCAATGAGCAGTTCTTC. Its protein product is CASSQDARGGNEQFF.

The chain recombines TRBV11-2 with TRBJ2-6, with unresolved D. CDR1 SGHAT and CDR2 FQNNGV come from the germline V gene. The CDR3 consists of 18 residues. Between the trimmed V and J ends, which lost 1 base and 4 bases, there was a span of 17 bases. The CDR3 sequence is CASSLVRYQTSGANVLTF. The CDR3 DNA follows: TGTGCCAGCAGCTTAGTTCGCTACCAAACATCCGGGGCCAACGTCCTGACTTTC.